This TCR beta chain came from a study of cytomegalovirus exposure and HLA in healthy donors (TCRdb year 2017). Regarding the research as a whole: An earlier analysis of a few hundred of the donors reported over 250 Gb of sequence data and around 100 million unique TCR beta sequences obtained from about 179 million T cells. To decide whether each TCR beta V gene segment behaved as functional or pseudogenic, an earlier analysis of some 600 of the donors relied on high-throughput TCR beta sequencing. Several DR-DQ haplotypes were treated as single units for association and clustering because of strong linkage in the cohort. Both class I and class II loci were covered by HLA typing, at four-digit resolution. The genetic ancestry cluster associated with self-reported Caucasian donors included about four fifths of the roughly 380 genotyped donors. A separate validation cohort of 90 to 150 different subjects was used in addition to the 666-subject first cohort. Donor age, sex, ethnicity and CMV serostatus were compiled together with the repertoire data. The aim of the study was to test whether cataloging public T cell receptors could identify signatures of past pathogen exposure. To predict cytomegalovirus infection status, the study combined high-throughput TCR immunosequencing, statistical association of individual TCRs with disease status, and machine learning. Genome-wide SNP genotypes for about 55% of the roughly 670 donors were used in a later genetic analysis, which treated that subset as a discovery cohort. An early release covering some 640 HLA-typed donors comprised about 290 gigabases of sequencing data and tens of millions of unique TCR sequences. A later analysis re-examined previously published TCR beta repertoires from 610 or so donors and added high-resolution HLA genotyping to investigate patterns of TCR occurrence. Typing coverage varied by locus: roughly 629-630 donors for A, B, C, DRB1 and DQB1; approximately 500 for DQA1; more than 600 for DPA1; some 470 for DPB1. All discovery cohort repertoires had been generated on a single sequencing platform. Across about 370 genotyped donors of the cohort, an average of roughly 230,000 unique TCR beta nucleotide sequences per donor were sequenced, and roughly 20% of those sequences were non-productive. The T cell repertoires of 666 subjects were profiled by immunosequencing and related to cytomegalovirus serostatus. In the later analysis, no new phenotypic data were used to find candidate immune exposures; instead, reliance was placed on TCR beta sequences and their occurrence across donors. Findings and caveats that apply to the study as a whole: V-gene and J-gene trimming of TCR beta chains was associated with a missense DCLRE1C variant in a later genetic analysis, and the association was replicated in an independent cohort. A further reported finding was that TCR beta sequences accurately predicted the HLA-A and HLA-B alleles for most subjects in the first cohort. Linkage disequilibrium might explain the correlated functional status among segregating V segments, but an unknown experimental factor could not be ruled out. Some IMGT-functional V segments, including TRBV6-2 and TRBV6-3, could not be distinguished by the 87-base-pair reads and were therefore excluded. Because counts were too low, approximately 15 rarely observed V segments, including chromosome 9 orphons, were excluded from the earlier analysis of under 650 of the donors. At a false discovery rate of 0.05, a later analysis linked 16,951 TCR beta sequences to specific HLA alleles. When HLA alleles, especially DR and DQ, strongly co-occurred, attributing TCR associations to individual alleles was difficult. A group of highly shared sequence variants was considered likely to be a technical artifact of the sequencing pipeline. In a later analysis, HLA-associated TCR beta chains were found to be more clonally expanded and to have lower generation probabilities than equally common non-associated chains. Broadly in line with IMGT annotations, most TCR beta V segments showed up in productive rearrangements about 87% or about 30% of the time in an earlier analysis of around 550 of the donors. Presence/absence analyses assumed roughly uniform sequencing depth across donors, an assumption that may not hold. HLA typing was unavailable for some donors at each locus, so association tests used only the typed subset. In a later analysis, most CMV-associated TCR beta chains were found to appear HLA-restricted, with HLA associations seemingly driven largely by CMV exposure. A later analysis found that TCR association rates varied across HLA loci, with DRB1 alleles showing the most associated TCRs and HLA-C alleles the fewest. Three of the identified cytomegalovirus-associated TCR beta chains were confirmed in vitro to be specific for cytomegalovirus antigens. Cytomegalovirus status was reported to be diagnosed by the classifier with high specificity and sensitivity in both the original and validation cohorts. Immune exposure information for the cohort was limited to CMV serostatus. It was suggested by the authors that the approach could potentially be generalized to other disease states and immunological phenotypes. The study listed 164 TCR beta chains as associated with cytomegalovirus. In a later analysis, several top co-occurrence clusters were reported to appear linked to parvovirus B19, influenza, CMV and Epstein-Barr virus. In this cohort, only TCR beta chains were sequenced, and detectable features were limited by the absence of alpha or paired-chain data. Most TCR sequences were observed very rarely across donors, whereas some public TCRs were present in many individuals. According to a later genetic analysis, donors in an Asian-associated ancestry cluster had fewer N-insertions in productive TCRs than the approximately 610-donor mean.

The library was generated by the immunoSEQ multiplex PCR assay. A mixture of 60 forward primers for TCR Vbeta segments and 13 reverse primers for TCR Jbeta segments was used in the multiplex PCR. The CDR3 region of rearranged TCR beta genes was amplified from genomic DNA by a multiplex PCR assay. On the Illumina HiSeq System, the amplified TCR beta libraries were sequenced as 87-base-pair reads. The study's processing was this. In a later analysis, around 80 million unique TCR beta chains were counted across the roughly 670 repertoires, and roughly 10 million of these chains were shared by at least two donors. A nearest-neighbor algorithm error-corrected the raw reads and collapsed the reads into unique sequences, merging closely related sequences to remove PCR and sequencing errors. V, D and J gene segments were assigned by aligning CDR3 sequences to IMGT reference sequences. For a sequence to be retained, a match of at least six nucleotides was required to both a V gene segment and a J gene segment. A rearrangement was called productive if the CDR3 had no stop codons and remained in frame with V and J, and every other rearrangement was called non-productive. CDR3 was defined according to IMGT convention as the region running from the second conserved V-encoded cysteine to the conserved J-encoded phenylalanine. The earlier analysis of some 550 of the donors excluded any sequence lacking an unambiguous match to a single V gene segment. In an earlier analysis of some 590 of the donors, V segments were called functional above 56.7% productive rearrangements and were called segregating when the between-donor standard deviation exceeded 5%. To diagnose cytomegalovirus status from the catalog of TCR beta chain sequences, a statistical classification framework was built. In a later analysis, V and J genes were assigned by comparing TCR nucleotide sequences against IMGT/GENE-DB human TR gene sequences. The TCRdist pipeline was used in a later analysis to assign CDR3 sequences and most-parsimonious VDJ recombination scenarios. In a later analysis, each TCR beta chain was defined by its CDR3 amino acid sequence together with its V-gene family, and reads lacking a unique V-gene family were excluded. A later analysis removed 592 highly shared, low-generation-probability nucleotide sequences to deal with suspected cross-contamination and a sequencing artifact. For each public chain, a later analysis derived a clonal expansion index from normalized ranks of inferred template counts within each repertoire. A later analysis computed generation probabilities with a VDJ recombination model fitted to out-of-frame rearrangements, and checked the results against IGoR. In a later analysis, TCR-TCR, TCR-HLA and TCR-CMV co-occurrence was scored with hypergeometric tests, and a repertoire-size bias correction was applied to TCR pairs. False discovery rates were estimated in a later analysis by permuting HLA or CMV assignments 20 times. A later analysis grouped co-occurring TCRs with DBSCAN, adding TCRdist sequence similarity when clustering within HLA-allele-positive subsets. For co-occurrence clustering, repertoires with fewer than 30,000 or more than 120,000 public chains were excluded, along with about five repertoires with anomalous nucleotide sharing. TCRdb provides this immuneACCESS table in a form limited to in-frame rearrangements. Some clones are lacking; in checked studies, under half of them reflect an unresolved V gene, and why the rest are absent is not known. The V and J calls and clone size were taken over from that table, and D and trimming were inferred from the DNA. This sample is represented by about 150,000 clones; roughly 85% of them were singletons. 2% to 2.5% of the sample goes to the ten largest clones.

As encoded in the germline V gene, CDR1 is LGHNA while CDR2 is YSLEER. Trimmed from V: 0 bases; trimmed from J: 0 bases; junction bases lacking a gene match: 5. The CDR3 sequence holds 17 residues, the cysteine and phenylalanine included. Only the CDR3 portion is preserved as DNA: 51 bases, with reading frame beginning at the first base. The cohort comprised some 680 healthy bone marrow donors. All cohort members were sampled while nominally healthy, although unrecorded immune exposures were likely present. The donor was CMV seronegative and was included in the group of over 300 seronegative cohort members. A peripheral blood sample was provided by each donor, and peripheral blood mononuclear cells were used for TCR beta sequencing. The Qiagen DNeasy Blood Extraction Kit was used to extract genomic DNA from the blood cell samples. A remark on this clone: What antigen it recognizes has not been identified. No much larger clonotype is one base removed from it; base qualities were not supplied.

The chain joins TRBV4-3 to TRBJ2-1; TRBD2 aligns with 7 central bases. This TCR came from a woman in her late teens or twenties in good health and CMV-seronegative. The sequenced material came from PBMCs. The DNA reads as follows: TGCGCCAGCAGCCAAGATCCCAGGGAGGGCTCCTACAATGAGCAGTTCTTC. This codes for CASSQDPREGSYNEQFF.